This entry describes one T cell receptor (beta chain). Its antigen is not identified. These data are taken from a study of lymphopenia after photon versus proton radiotherapy. Using immunoSEQ multiplex PCR, the repertoire was profiled, and TCRdb retains in-frame clones only, with some absent. The table lists about 65,000 clones, about 90% of them singletons. Study-wide findings and caveats: Larger post-nadir TCR diversity loss correlated inversely with survival in deceased patients. Post-nadir diversity loss with photons came from oligoclonal expansion, particularly CD8+ Temra cells. Survival link was tested only in deceased patients; proton benefit remains a possibility.

The CDR3 extends over 12 amino acids. This TCR was sampled from a man at least 80 years old with esophageal cancer. The material was peripheral blood, obtained from a patient treated with proton-based radiotherapy. The chain combines TRBV21-1 with TRBJ2-7; the table's D call TRBD1 went unverified against the DNA. TRBV21-1 is shown as a pseudogene. DNA of the CDR3: TGTGCCAGCCATGGGCCTAACTACGAGCAGTACTTC. As protein: CASHGPNYEQYF.